The 11 T cell receptor beta chains reported below all come from one sample, sequenced in a study of blood T cell repertoires in COVID-19. The method was immunoSEQ multiplex PCR; TCRdb's version includes in-frame clones alone and lacks a portion of them. The table includes 220,000 or so clones, roughly 81% detected once. The sequencing input was peripheral blood. The receptor set was obtained from a man aged 50 to 59 who had recovered from COVID-19.

The V gene is TRBV2, the J gene TRBJ2-1, with D unclear. V was clipped by 4 bases and J by 10 bases, with 5 bases between them. The CDR3 is 10 amino acids. Germline V CDR1 and CDR2: SNHLY, FYNNEI. CDR3 loop: CASSGPEQFF. CDR3 nucleotide sequence: TGTGCCAGCAGTGGGCCCGAGCAGTTCTTC.

V gene TRBV7-9 combines with J gene TRBJ2-3; the match to TRBD2 covers 14 bases. Germline V lookup: CDR1 SEHNR, CDR2 FQNEAQ (reference sequence). Germline trimming cut 5 bases from V and 5 bases from J; bases unmatched to any gene: 3. The CDR3 consists of 15 residues. The CDR3 spells CASSPGTSGRDTQYF. The CDR3 nucleotides are TGTGCCAGCAGCCCGGGGACTAGCGGGAGAGATACGCAGTATTTT.

The rearrangement uses TRBV29-1 and TRBJ2-7; 10 bases match TRBD2. The CDR3 is 15 residues long. CDR1 is SQVTM, CDR2 ANQGSEA, per germline. V was pared by 3 bases and J by 2 bases, with 7 bases of the junction left unmatched. For the CDR3, the DNA is TGCAGCGTTGACCTAGCGGGAGATGGGGCCTACGAGCAGTACTTC. It yields the protein CSVDLAGDGAYEQYF.

The chain couples TRBV6-5 to TRBJ2-7; 7 nucleotides match TRBD2. The V and J ends lost 2 bases and 6 bases, in that order; junction bases with no gene match: 4. Germline-derived CDR1 and CDR2 are MNHEY and SVGAGI. The CDR3 runs 13 residues. The CDR3 nucleotides read TGTGCCAGCAGTTACGTACTAGCGAGCGAGCAGTACTTC. It encodes CASSYVLASEQYF.

The J gene is TRBJ1-5, the V gene TRBV19; 7 bases map to TRBD1. The J segment lost 3 bases and the V segment lost 2 bases, leaving 4 bases of the junction unmatched. Germline values: CDR1 LNHDA, CDR2 SQIVND (reference sequence). The CDR3 runs to 15 residues. The CDR3: CASSIRGTDNQPQHF. As DNA, the CDR3 is TGTGCCAGTAGTATACGAGGGACAGACAATCAGCCCCAGCATTTT.

The chain joins TRBV2 to TRBJ2-3; unclear D gene. V was shortened by 5 bases and J by 3 bases, with 6 bases between the two germline ends. CDR3 size: 12 residues. Germline assignment: CDR1 SNHLY and CDR2 FYNNEI. The chain's CDR3 is CASSPGTDTQYF. CDR3 DNA: TGTGCCAGCAGTCCCGGGACAGATACGCAGTATTTT.

The CDR3 DNA sequence: TGTGCCAGCAGCCAAGATTTAGCGGGAAGCCTTGACAATGAGCAGTTCTTC. It yields the protein CASSQDLAGSLDNEQFF. The rearrangement links TRBV3-1 (or the pseudogene TRBV3-2) to TRBJ2-1, with 8 bases identical to TRBD2. With 0 bases clipped from V and 5 bases from J, the junction kept 9 bases outside the gene matches. The germline V gene has CDR1 LGHDT and CDR2 YNNKEL (reference sequence). The CDR3 loop spans 17 amino acids.

The chain recombines TRBV9 with TRBJ2-3; 7 bases line up with TRBD1. The CDR3 loop spans 14 amino acids. Trimming took 1 base from V and 5 from J; bases not matched to a gene: 4. The germline V gene encodes CDR1 SGDLS and CDR2 YYNGEE. The CDR3 here is CASSVTGAKDTQYF. The CDR3 coding sequence is TGTGCCAGCAGCGTAACAGGGGCCAAAGATACGCAGTATTTT.

The chain couples TRBV19 to TRBJ2-3; tentative D call: TRBD1 (5 bases). V dropped 4 bases and J dropped 4 bases, with 12 bases sitting between them. The CDR3 totals 14 residues. Germline loops: CDR1 LNHDA, CDR2 SQIVND (reference sequence). CDR3 region: CASSSRVAADTQYF. CDR3 DNA sequence: TGTGCCAGTAGTAGCAGGGTGGCAGCAGATACGCAGTATTTT.

The rearrangement links TRBV9 to TRBJ1-2, with D maybe TRBD1 (5 bases). The germline V gene has CDR1 SGDLS and CDR2 YYNGEE. This CDR3 spans 13 amino acids. Between the trimmed V and J ends, which lost 0 bases and 9 bases, there was a span of 12 bases. CDR3 sequence (DNA): TGTGCCAGCAGCGTAGATAGGGGATCTAGCTACACCTTC. Translation: CASSVDRGSSYTF.

This clone has only a few counts. The V call is TRBV7-6, the J call TRBJ1-4; D not resolved. Germline V gene lookup returns CDR1 SGHVS and CDR2 FNYEAQ. There are 13 residues in the CDR3. The V end was cut by 7 bases, the J end by 7 bases, with 13 bases between. The CDR3: CASTTQTREKLFF. The CDR3 region has the DNA TGTGCCAGCACAACTCAAACGCGTGAAAAACTGTTTTTT.